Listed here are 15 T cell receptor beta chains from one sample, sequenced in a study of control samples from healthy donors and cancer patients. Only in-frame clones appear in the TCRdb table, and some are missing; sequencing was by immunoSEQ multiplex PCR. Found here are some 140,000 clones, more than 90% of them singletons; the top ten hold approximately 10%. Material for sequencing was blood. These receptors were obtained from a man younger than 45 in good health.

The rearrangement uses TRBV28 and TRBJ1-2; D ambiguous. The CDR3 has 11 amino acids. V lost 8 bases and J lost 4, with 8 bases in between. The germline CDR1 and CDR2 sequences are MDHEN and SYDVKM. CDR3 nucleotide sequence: TGTGCCAGCTCTTACTTCTATGGCTACACCTTC. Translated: CASSYFYGYTF.

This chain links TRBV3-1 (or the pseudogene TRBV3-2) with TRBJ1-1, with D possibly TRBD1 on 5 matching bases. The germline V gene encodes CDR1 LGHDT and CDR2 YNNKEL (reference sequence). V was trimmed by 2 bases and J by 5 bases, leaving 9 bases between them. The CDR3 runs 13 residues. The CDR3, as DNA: TGTGCCAGCAGCCAAAATGGGGGAACTGAAGCTTTCTTT. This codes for CASSQNGGTEAFF.

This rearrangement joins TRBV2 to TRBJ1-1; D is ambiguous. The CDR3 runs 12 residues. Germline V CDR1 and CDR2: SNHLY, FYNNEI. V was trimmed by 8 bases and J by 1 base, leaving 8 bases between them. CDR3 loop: CASGRGNTEAFF. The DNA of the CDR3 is TGTGCCAGCGGCCGGGGGAACACTGAAGCTTTCTTT.

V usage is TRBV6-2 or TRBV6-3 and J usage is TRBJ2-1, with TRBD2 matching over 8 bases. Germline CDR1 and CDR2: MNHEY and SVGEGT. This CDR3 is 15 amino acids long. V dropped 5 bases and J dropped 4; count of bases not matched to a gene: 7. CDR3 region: CASSPLAGGYNEQFF. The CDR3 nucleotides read TGTGCCAGCAGTCCCCTTGCGGGAGGTTACAATGAGCAGTTCTTC.

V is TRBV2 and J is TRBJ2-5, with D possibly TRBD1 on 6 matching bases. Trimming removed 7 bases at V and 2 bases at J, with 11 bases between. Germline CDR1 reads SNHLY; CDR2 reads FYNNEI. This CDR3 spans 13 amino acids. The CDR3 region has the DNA TGTGCCAGCACTCCCGGGACACAAGAGACCCAGTACTTC. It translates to CASTPGTQETQYF.

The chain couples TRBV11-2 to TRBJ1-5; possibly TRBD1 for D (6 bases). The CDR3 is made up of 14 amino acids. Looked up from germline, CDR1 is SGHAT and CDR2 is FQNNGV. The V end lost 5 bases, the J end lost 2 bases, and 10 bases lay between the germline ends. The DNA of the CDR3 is TGTGCCAGCAGCCCGGACAGCCGCAATCAGCCCCAGCATTTT. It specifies CASSPDSRNQPQHF.

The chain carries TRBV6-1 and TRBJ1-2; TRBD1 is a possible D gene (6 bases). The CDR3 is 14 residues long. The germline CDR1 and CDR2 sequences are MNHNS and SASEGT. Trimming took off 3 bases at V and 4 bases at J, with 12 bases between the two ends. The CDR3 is CASSDRGNAYGYTF. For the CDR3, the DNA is TGTGCCAGCAGTGACAGGGGAAATGCCTATGGCTACACCTTC.

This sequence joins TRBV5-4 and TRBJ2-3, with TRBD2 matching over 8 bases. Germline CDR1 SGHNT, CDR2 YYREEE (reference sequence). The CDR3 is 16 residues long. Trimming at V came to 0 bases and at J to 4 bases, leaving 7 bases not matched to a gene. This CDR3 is CASSLAYREGPDTQYF. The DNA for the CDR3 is TGTGCCAGCAGCTTGGCTTACCGGGAGGGCCCAGATACGCAGTATTTT.

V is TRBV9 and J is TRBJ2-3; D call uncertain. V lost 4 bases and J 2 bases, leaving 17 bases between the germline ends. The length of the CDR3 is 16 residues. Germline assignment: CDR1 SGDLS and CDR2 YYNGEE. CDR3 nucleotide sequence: TGTGCCAGCAGCTTAAGCCCCCTGTTCGTCACAGATACGCAGTATTTT. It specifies CASSLSPLFVTDTQYF.

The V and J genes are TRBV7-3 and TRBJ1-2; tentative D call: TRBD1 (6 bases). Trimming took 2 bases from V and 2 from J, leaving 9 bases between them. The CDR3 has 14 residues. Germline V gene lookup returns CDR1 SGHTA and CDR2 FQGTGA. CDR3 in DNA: TGTGCCAGCAGCTTAGGCAGGGGAAACTATGGCTACACCTTC. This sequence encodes CASSLGRGNYGYTF.

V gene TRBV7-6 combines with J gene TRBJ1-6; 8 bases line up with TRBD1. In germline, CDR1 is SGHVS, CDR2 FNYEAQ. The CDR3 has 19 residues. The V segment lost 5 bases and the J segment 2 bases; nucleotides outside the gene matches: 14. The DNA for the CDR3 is TGTGCCAGCAGCCAACTTATATCCAGGGGGCTTACCTATAATTCACCCCTCCACTTT. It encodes CASSQLISRGLTYNSPLHF.

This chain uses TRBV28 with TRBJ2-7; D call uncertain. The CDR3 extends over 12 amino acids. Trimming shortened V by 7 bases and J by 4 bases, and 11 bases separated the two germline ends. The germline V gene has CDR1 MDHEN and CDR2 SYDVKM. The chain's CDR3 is CASMTENYEQYF. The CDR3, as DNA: TGTGCCAGCATGACGGAAAATTACGAGCAGTACTTC.

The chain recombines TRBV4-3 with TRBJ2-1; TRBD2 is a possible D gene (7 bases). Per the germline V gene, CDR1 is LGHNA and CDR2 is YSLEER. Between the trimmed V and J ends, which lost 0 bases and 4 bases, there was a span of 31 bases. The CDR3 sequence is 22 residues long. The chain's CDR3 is CASSQDALGRLGGRDIYNEQFF. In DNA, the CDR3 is TGCGCCAGCAGCCAAGATGCACTGGGGCGGCTGGGTGGGAGGGACATTTACAATGAGCAGTTCTTC.

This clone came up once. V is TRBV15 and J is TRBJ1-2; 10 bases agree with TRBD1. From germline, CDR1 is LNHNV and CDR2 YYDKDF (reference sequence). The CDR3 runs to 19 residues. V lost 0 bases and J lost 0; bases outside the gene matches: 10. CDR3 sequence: CATSRELRTGGTSNYGYTF. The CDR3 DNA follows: TGTGCCACCAGCAGAGAGCTGAGGACAGGGGGGACCTCTAACTATGGCTACACCTTC. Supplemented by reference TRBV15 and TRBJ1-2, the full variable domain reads DAMVIQNPRYQVTQFGKPVTLSCSQTLNHNVMYWYQQKSSQAPKLLFHYYDKDFNNEADTPDNFQSRRPNTSFCFLDIRSPGLGDTAMYLCATSRELRTGGTSNYGYTFGSGTRLTVV.

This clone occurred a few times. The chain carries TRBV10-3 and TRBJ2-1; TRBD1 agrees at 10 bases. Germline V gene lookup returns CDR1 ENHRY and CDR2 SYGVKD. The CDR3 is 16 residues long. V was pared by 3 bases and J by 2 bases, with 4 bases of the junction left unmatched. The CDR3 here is CAISEPGQGTYNEQFF. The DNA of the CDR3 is TGTGCCATCAGTGAACCGGGACAGGGGACCTACAATGAGCAGTTCTTC.